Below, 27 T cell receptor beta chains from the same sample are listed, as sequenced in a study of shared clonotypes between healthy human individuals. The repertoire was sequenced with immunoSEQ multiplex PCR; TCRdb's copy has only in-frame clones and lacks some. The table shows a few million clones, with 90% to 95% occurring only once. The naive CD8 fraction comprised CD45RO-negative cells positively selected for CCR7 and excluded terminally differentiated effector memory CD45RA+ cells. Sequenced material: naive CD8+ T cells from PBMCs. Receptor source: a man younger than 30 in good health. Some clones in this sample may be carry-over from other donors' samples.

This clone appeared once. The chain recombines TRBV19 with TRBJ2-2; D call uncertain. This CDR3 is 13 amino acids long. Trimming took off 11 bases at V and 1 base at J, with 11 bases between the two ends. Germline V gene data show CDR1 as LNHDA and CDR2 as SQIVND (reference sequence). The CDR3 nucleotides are TGTGCCTCGTGGCGGTTGAACACCGGGGAGCTGTTTTTT. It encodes CASWRLNTGELFF.

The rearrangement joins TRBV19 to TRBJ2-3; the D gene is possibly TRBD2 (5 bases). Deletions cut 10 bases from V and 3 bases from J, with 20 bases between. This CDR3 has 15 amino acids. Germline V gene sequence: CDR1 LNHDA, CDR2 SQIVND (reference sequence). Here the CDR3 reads CATQVSGPGTDTQYF. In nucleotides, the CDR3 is TGTGCCACCCAGGTCAGCGGACCAGGAACAGATACGCAGTATTTT.

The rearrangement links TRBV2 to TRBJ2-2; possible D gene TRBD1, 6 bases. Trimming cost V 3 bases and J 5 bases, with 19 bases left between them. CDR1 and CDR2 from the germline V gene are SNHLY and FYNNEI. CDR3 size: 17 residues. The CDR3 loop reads CASSDLPGQEGTGELFF. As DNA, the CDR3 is TGTGCCAGCAGTGATTTACCGGGACAAGAAGGTACCGGGGAGCTGTTTTTT.

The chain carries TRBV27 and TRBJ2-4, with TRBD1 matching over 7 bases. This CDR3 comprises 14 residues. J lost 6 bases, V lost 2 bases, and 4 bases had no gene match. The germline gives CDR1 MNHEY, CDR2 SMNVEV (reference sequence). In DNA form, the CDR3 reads TGTGCCAGCAGTTTAAGACAGGGTGGAAACATTCAGTACTTC. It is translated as CASSLRQGGNIQYF.

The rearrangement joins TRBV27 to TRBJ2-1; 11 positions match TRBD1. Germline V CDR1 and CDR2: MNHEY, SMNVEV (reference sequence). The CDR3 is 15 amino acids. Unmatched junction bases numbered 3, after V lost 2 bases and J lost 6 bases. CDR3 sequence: CASSLGTGGFNEQFF. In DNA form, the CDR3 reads TGTGCCAGCAGTTTAGGGACAGGGGGTTTCAATGAGCAGTTCTTC.

CDR3 nucleotide sequence: TGTGCCAGCAGTCCACGACAGGGGCTCACAGATACGCAGTATTTT. It codes for CASSPRQGLTDTQYF. The chain links TRBV27 to TRBJ2-3; 8 bases are shared with TRBD1. The CDR3 length is 15 residues. Trimming took 5 bases from V and 2 from J; bases not matched to a gene: 6. CDR1 and CDR2 from the germline V gene are MNHEY and SMNVEV (reference sequence).

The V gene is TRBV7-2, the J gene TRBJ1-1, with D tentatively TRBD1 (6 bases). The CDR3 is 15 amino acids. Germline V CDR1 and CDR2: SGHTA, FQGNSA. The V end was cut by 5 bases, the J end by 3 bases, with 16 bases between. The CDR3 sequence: CASSLNQGRDTEAFF. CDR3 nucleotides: TGTGCCAGCAGCCTTAACCAGGGGCGGGACACTGAAGCTTTCTTT.

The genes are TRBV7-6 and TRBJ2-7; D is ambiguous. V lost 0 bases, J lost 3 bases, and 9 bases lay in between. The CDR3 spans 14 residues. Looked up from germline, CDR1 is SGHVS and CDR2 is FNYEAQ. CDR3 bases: TGTGCCAGCAGCTTAGCGCGAGAGGACTACGAGCAGTACTTC. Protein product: CASSLAREDYEQYF.

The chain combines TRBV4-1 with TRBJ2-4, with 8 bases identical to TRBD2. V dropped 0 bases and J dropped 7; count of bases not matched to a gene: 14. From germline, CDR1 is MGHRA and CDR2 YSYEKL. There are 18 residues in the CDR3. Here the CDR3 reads CASSQDSGLGRVDNIQYF. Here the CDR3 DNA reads TGCGCCAGCAGCCAAGATTCTGGTCTCGGGAGGGTGGATAACATTCAGTACTTC.

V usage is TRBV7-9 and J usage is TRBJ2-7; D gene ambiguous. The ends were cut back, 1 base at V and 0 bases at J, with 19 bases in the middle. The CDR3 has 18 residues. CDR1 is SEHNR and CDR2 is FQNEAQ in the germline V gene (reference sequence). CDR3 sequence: CASSLEADTIKASYEQYF. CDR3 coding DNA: TGTGCCAGCAGCTTAGAGGCAGATACAATAAAAGCCTCCTACGAGCAGTACTTC.

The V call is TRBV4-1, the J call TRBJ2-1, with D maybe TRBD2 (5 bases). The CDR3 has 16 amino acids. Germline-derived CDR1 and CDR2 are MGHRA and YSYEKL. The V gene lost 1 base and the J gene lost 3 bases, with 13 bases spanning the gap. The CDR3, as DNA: TGCGCCAGCAGCCAAGGGACCTTAGGGAGCTACAATGAGCAGTTCTTC. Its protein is CASSQGTLGSYNEQFF.

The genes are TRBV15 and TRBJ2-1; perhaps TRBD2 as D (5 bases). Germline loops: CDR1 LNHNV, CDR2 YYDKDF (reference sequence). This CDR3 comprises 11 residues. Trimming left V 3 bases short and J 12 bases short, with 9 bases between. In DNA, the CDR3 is TGTGCCACCAGCAGCCTTGAGGGGCAGTTCTTC. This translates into CATSSLEGQFF.

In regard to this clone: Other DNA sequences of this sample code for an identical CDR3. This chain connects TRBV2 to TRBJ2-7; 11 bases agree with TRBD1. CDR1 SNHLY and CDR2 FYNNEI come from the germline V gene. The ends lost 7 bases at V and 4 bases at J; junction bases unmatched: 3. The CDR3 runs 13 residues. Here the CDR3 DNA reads TGTGCCAGCACAGGACAGGGGGCGTACGAGCAGTACTTC. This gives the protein CASTGQGAYEQYF.

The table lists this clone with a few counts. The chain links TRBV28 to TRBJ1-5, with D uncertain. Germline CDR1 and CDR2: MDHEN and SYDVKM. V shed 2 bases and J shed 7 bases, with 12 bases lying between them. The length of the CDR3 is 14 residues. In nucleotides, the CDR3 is TGTGCCAGCAGTTTAGGTGGGATAAAACAGCCCCAGCATTTT. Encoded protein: CASSLGGIKQPQHF.

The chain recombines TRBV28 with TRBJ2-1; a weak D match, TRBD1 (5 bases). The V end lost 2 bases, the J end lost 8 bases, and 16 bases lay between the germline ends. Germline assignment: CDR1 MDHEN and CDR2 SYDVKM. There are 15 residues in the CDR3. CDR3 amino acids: CASSLLGVGPDEQFF. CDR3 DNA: TGTGCCAGCAGTTTACTAGGGGTTGGCCCCGATGAGCAGTTCTTC.

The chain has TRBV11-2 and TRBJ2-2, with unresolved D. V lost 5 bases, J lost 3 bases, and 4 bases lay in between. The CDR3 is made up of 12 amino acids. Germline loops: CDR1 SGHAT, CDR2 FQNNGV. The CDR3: CASSDYTGELFF. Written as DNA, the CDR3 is TGTGCCAGCAGCGATTACACCGGGGAGCTGTTTTTT.

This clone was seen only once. CDR3 sequence (DNA): TGTGCCAGCGCACGGAACACTGAAGCTTTCTTT. It codes for CASARNTEAFF. This rearrangement joins TRBV27 to TRBJ1-1; D gene uncertain. Looked up from germline, CDR1 is MNHEY and CDR2 is SMNVEV (reference sequence). The V gene lost 8 bases and the J gene lost 1 base, with 5 bases spanning the gap. This CDR3 comprises 11 residues.

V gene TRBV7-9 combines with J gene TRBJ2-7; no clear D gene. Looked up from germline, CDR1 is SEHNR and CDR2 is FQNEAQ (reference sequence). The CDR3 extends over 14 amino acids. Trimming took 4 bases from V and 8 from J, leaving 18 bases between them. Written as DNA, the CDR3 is TGTGCCAGCAGCTATCCTGCTGGGCCCCCGCAGCAGTACTTC. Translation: CASSYPAGPPQQYF.

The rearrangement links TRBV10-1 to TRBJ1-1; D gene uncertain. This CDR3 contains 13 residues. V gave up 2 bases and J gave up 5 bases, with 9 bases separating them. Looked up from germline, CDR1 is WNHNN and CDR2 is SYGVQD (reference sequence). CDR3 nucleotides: TGCGCCAGCAGTGAGGGACGCTGGACTGAAGCTTTCTTT. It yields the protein CASSEGRWTEAFF.

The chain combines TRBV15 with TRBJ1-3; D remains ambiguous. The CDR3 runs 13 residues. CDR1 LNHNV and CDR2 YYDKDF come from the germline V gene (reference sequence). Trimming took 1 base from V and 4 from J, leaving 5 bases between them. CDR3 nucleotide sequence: TGTGCCACCAGCAGAGCAACCGGAAACACCATATATTTT. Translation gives CATSRATGNTIYF.

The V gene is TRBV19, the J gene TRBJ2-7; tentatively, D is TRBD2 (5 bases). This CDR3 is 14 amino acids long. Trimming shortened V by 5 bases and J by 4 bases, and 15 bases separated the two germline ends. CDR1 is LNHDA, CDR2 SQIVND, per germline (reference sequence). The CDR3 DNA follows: TGTGCCAGTAGTTGGCAGACCTCGGGGTACGAGCAGTACTTC. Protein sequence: CASSWQTSGYEQYF. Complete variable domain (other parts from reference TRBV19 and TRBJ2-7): DGGITQSPKYLFRKEGQNVTLSCEQNLNHDAMYWYRQDPGQGLRLIYYSQIVNDFQKGDIAEGYSVSREKKESFPLTVTSAQKNPTAFYLCASSWQTSGYEQYFGPGTRLTVT.

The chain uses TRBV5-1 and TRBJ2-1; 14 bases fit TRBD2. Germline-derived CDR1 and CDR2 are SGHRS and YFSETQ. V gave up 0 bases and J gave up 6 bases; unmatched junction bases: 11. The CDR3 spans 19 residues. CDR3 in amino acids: CASSLDRLAGGPVGNEQFF. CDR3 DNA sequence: TGCGCCAGCAGCTTGGATCGACTAGCGGGAGGGCCGGTCGGCAATGAGCAGTTCTTC.

In DNA, the CDR3 is TGTGCCAGCAGCGAACGGGACCGAAGAACAGATACGCAGTATTTT. Protein product: CASSERDRRTDTQYF. The chain uses TRBV9 and TRBJ2-3, with D perhaps assigned TRBD1 or TRBD2 (5 bases each). V shed 3 bases and J shed 3 bases, with 14 bases lying between them. This CDR3 has 15 residues. Germline loops: CDR1 SGDLS, CDR2 YYNGEE.

Written as DNA, the CDR3 is TGTGCCAGTAGTATCTGGGACAAGTCCGAGCAGTACTTC. Amino acids: CASSIWDKSEQYF. The chain combines TRBV19 with TRBJ2-7; D perhaps matches TRBD1 (6 bases). This CDR3 has 13 amino acids. The germline gives CDR1 LNHDA, CDR2 SQIVND (reference sequence). The ends were cut back, 3 bases at V and 6 bases at J, with 12 bases in the middle.

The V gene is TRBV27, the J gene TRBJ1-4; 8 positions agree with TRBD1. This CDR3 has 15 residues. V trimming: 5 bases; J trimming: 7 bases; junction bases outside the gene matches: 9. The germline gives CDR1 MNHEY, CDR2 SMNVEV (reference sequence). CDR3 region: CASSLYRTGIEKLFF. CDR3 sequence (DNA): TGTGCCAGCAGTCTCTATAGGACAGGGATTGAAAAACTGTTTTTT.

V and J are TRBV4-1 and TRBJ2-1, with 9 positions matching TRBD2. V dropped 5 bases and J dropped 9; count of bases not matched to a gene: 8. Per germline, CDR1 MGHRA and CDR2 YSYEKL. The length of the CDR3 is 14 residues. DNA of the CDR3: TGCGCCAGCAGCGGGGTAGCGGGAGAGGGTGAGCAGTTCTTC. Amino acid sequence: CASSGVAGEGEQFF.

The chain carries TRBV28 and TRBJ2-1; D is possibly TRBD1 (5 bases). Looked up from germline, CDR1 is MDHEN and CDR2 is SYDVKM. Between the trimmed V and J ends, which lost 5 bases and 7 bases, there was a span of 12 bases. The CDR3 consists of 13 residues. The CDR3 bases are TGTGCCAGCAGTGACAGAGGTGGTAATGAGCAGTTCTTC. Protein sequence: CASSDRGGNEQFF.